Below are 21 T cell receptor beta chains sequenced from a single sample in a study of T cells expressing NK-cell markers. With the 5' RACE reads reprocessed, TCRdb shows one record per CDR3 protein and no DNA. Listed are 300,000 to 450,000 distinct CDR3 sequences; around 5% falls within the top ten. The sequencing input was blood T cells: a sorted CD56 or NKG2C T cell subset, CD4+ or CD8+ T cells, or bulk PBMC T cells (not recorded which). The receptor set was obtained from a man aged 18 to 69 in good health.

The chain uses TRBV3-1 and TRBJ1-2; lacking DNA, the TRBD1 call made by TCRdb goes unchecked. Germline assignment: CDR1 LGHDT and CDR2 YNNKEL (reference sequence). CDR3 length equals 13 residues. The CDR3 region is CASSRTDRAGYTF.

The chain has TRBV4-2 and TRBJ1-2; the TRBD1 assignment by TCRdb is unverifiable without DNA. The germline V gene encodes CDR1 LGHNA and CDR2 YNFKEQ. The CDR3 consists of 15 residues. CDR3 protein: CASSQGMGQGAGYTF.

V is TRBV5-1 and J is TRBJ1-4; TCRdb picks TRBD1, but there is no DNA to check that call. CDR1 is SGHRS, CDR2 YFSETQ, per germline. This CDR3 is 15 amino acids long. The CDR3 protein is CASSLEWSRAEKLFF.

The chain recombines TRBV6-1 with TRBJ2-7; TCRdb outputs TRBD2, but without DNA this stays unchecked. From germline, CDR1 is MNHNS and CDR2 SASEGT. The CDR3 consists of 14 residues. The CDR3 sequence is CASRGKRYSYEQYF.

This CDR3 reads CASSLVGLAEEYF. V is TRBV7-8 and J is TRBJ2-3; the D gene TCRdb calls, TRBD2, cannot be checked with no DNA. The CDR3 loop spans 13 amino acids. Germline loops: CDR1 SGHVS, CDR2 FQNEAQ.

J is TRBJ2-2 and V is TRBV12-3 or TRBV12-4. The CDR3 consists of 15 residues. The CDR3 sequence is CASTPDSTNTGELFF.

This chain links TRBV7-6 with TRBJ1-1. CDR3 length equals 14 residues. Germline values: CDR1 SGHVS, CDR2 FNYEAQ. The CDR3 protein is CASSRGTENTEAFF.

The chain employs TRBV6-5 and TRBJ2-7; TCRdb proposes TRBD1, but this gene call is untestable without DNA. This CDR3 has 15 residues. Per the germline V gene, CDR1 is MNHEY and CDR2 is SVGAGI. The CDR3 region is CASRTNRGTSYEQYF.

This sequence joins TRBV7-6 and TRBJ2-1; the TCRdb call, TRBD1, lacks DNA for checking. Germline CDR1 SGHVS, CDR2 FNYEAQ. The CDR3 spans 15 residues. The CDR3 protein is CASSVQGVRYNEQFF.

CDR3 in amino acids: CASSSRDREETQYF. The chain employs TRBV21-1 and TRBJ2-5; the TCRdb call, TRBD1, lacks DNA for checking. TRBV21-1 is given as a pseudogene. The CDR3 sequence is 14 residues long.

The CDR3 sequence: CASSGTEDSGANVLTF. V gene TRBV11-1 combines with J gene TRBJ2-6; lacking DNA, the TRBD1 call made by TCRdb goes unchecked. CDR1 and CDR2 from the germline V gene are SGHAT and FQDESV (reference sequence). This CDR3 spans 16 amino acids. Using reference TRBV11-1 and TRBJ2-6 for the parts outside the CDR3, the full variable domain is EAEVAQSPRYKITEKSQAVAFWCDPISGHATLYWYRQILGQGPELLVQFQDESVVDDSQLPKDRFSAERLKGVDSTLKIQPAELGDSAMYLCASSGTEDSGANVLTFGAGSRLTVL.

The V and J genes are TRBV15 and TRBJ2-1; the TRBD1 assignment by TCRdb is unverifiable without DNA. Germline CDR1 reads LNHNV; CDR2 reads YYDKDF (reference sequence). The CDR3 is made up of 18 amino acids. This CDR3 reads CATSSIWGRGASYNEQFF.

The V and J genes are TRBV9 and TRBJ1-1. This CDR3 spans 14 amino acids. Germline V gene data show CDR1 as SGDLS and CDR2 as YYNGEE. CDR3 in amino acids: CASSVGSHSTEAFF.

This sequence joins TRBV6-5 and TRBJ1-1. This CDR3 region has 15 residues. The germline CDR1 and CDR2 sequences are MNHEY and SVGAGI. The CDR3 here is CASRGLGKGGTEAFF.

The chain uses TRBV30 and TRBJ2-2. Germline V gene lookup returns CDR1 GTSNPN and CDR2 SVGIG (reference sequence). This CDR3 has 11 residues. CDR3 amino acids: CAWMFHGELFF.

The rearrangement links TRBV5-1 to TRBJ2-1; the TCRdb D gene call, TRBD1, has no DNA to confirm it. CDR1 and CDR2 from the germline V gene are SGHRS and YFSETQ. The CDR3 runs to 14 residues. CDR3 amino acids: CASARGTVWDEQFF.

This chain links TRBV30 with TRBJ1-1; TCRdb gives TRBD1 as the D gene, but with no DNA this cannot be confirmed. The CDR3 spans 12 residues. Germline V gene data show CDR1 as GTSNPN and CDR2 as SVGIG (reference sequence). The CDR3 spells CAWAGVKAEAFF.

The rearrangement links TRBV20-1 to TRBJ1-5; absent DNA, TCRdb's TRBD1 call cannot be checked. The CDR3 sequence is 14 residues long. Germline assignment: CDR1 DFQATT and CDR2 SNEGSKA (reference sequence). CDR3 amino acids: CSARGGQKNQPQHF.

J is TRBJ1-2 and V is TRBV6-1; there is no DNA to check the TCRdb D call of TRBD1. CDR1 and CDR2 (germline): MNHNS, SASEGT. The CDR3 contains 15 residues. The CDR3 reads CASNHPVGGRYGYTF.

The V call is TRBV2, the J call TRBJ1-1. This CDR3 is 14 amino acids long. Germline V CDR1 and CDR2: SNHLY, FYNNEI. The CDR3 sequence: CASSGPTGSSEAFF.

J is TRBJ1-5 and V is TRBV5-1. Germline loops: CDR1 SGHRS, CDR2 YFSETQ. The CDR3 covers 17 residues. The CDR3 loop is CASSQEDGVHSNQPQHF. The variable domain in full, completed from reference TRBV5-1 and TRBJ1-5, reads KAGVTQTPRYLIKTRGQQVTLSCSPISGHRSVSWYQQTPGQGLQFLFEYFSETQRNKGNFPGRFSGRQFSNSRSEMNVSTLELGDSALYLCASSQEDGVHSNQPQHFGDGTRLSIL.